The 30 T cell receptor beta chains listed next were all sequenced from one sample in a study of molecular identifiers for immune sequencing clone quantification. From the PCR reads, TCRdb called clonotypes with MiXCR, one entry per CDR3 protein. This table holds some 9,800 distinct CDR3 sequences, around a fifth found once. The specimen sequenced was naive CD8+ T cells from blood, with Jurkat cell RNA spiked in. The subset was: FACS-sorted CD8+CD4-CCR7+CD45RA+ naive T cells. These receptors were obtained from a human donor in good health. Some libraries in this study had Jurkat cell RNA spiked in.

This clonotype was picked up many times. The genes are TRBV20-1 and TRBJ2-7; 8 bases line up with TRBD2. This CDR3 comprises 16 residues. The ends lost 0 bases at V and 5 bases at J; junction bases unmatched: 12. The germline gives CDR1 DFQATT, CDR2 SNEGSKA (reference sequence). CDR3 nucleotides: TGCAGTGCTAGAGATCTCGCGTCCAGCGGGAGTAACGAGCAGTACTTC. Its translation is CSARDLASSGSNEQYF.

This clonotype was picked up one time. The germline gene is not matched at one end of the junction; a read error may be the cause. The chain links TRBV7-9 to TRBJ2-3, with a tentative D call TRBD1 (5 bases). Germline CDR1 SEHNR, CDR2 FQNEAQ (reference sequence). This CDR3 spans 16 amino acids. The CDR3 DNA sequence: TGTGCCGGCAGCTTAGCATCGTGGCAGGGCGCAGATACGCAGTATTTT. Its protein is CAGSLASWQGADTQYF.

By share of the sample, this clonotype is medium-sized. The rearrangement joins TRBV27 to TRBJ2-3, with 8 bases lining up with TRBD2. This CDR3 has 17 residues. Germline trimming cut 0 bases from V and 6 bases from J; bases unmatched to any gene: 11. Germline CDR1 is MNHEY and CDR2 is SMNVEV (reference sequence). The CDR3 here is CASSLSFLGGRSDTQYF. The CDR3 DNA reads as TGTGCCAGCAGTTTATCTTTTCTCGGCGGGAGGTCCGATACGCAGTATTTT.

This chain uses TRBV7-8 with TRBJ2-3, with 11 nucleotides matching TRBD2. Germline V gene sequence: CDR1 SGHVS, CDR2 FQNEAQ. V lost 4 bases, J lost 7 bases, and 7 bases stayed unmatched. This CDR3 contains 15 residues. The CDR3 spells CASSSTSGVFYTQYF. DNA of the CDR3: TGTGCCAGCAGCTCGACTAGCGGGGTTTTTTATACGCAGTATTTT.

This clonotype was seen only once. The chain employs TRBV28 and TRBJ2-3, with 9 bases aligning to TRBD1. The CDR3 contains 16 residues. The germline V gene encodes CDR1 MDHEN and CDR2 SYDVKM. The J segment lost 0 bases and the V segment lost 6 bases, leaving 7 bases of the junction unmatched. The CDR3 reads CASRPTGTGSTDTQYF. Here the CDR3 DNA reads TGTGCCAGCAGACCTACCGGGACAGGGAGCACAGATACGCAGTATTTT.

The chain employs TRBV5-1 and TRBJ2-1, with 10 bases lining up with TRBD2. In germline, CDR1 is SGHRS, CDR2 YFSETQ. With 1 base clipped from V and 9 bases from J, the junction kept 10 bases outside the gene matches. The CDR3 length is 16 residues. The CDR3 DNA reads TGCGCCAGCAGCTTGAGGCTAGCGGGAGTGGTTAGTGAGCAGTTCTTC. Translation: CASSLRLAGVVSEQFF.

This clonotype was counted ten times or more. The chain uses TRBV29-1 and TRBJ1-2; the D is unclear. Germline V gives CDR1 SQVTM, CDR2 ANQGSEA. The CDR3 runs to 14 residues. V lost 4 bases and J lost 4, with 16 bases in between. Here the CDR3 DNA reads TGCAGCGTTGGCCAGGCAGCTACCAGCTATGGCTACACCTTC. Amino acids: CSVGQAATSYGYTF.

By proportion, this clonotype is medium-sized. The rearrangement links TRBV29-1 to TRBJ1-1; the D gene is possibly TRBD1 (6 bases). The germline gives CDR1 SQVTM, CDR2 ANQGSEA. Trimming pared 5 bases from V and 4 bases from J, leaving 8 bases between. The CDR3 totals 11 residues. As DNA, the CDR3 is TGCAGCGTTCCACAGGGCACTGAAGCTTTCTTT. It specifies CSVPQGTEAFF.

This clonotype was counted many times. J is TRBJ2-1 and V is TRBV12-3 or TRBV12-4; 7 bases align to TRBD2. After removal of 6 bases from V and 9 bases from J, the junction contained 14 bases not matched to a gene. The CDR3 runs to 15 residues. The CDR3 loop reads CASRGPYGRYGEQFF. The CDR3, as DNA: TGTGCCAGCAGGGGGCCCTACGGGAGGTATGGTGAGCAGTTCTTC.

The rearrangement joins TRBV12-3 or TRBV12-4 to TRBJ2-6; 8 bases match TRBD2. V lost 6 bases to trimming and J lost 2 bases; unmatched junction nucleotides: 12. The CDR3 consists of 18 residues. The DNA of the CDR3 is TGTGCCAGCAGCCTAGGGGCTAGCGGGCTCCCTGGGGCCAACGTCCTGACTTTC. Residues: CASSLGASGLPGANVLTF.

This clonotype was seen many times. The chain has TRBV30 and TRBJ1-5; no clear D gene. Trimming cost V 2 bases and J 4 bases, with 12 bases left between them. This CDR3 spans 14 amino acids. Germline V gene data show CDR1 as GTSNPN and CDR2 as SVGIG (reference sequence). In DNA, the CDR3 is TGTGCCTGGAGTTTCACAGCGGGAAATCAGCCCCAGCATTTT. As protein: CAWSFTAGNQPQHF. Combining the CDR3 with reference TRBV30 and TRBJ1-5 gives the whole variable domain SQTIHQWPATLVQPVGSPLSLECTVEGTSNPNLYWYRQAAGRGLQLLFYSVGIGQISSEVPQNLSASRPQDRQFILSSKKLLLSDSGFYLCAWSFTAGNQPQHFGDGTRLSIL.

This clonotype was seen ten or more times. The V and J genes are TRBV6-2 or TRBV6-3 and TRBJ2-2; D is unclear. This CDR3 contains 12 residues. Germline lookup yields CDR1 MNHEY and CDR2 SVGEGT. V lost 2 bases, J lost 5 bases, and 3 bases lay in between. DNA for the CDR3: TGTGCCAGCAGTTACAATACCGGGGAGCTGTTTTTT. Translation gives CASSYNTGELFF.

This clonotype was found many times. The chain recombines TRBV7-9 with TRBJ2-6; D possibly corresponds to TRBD1 (6 bases). The CDR3 sequence is 17 residues long. CDR1 and CDR2 from the germline V gene are SEHNR and FQNEAQ (reference sequence). V was trimmed by 7 bases and J by 2 bases, leaving 18 bases between them. CDR3 residues: CASTRIQGPTGANVLTF. The CDR3 DNA sequence: TGTGCCAGCACCCGAATACAGGGACCTACTGGGGCCAACGTCCTGACTTTC.

This clonotype occurred a few times. One base away lies a much larger clone, so this may be a sequencing read error. The V and J genes are TRBV25-1 and TRBJ2-3; D possibly uses TRBD1 or TRBD2 (5 bases each). V was shortened by 8 bases and J by 5 bases, with 20 bases between the two germline ends. The CDR3 has 15 amino acids. Looked up from germline, CDR1 is MGHDK and CDR2 is SYGVNS. Here the CDR3 reads CASGWGIPPVDTQYF. The CDR3 nucleotides are TGTGCCAGCGGTTGGGGGATTCCACCGGTAGATACGCAGTATTTT. Full variable domain (missing parts from reference TRBV25-1 and TRBJ2-3): EADIYQTPRYLVIGTGKKITLECSQTMGHDKMYWYQQDPGMELHLIHYSYGVNSTEKGDLSSESTVSRIRTEHFPLTLESARPSHTSQYLCASGWGIPPVDTQYFGPGTRLTVL.

This clonotype is medium-sized within its sample. The gene calls are TRBV4-2 and TRBJ2-7, with 11 bases lining up with TRBD2. This CDR3 is built from 17 residues. Germline loops: CDR1 LGHNA, CDR2 YNFKEQ. V gave up 7 bases and J gave up 6 bases; unmatched junction bases: 17. The CDR3, as DNA: TGTGCCAGCAATCCATCGAACTTAGCGGGAGGGTTTGGCGAGCAGTACTTC. Protein sequence: CASNPSNLAGGFGEQYF.

This clonotype is medium-sized within its sample. This chain uses TRBV6-5 with TRBJ2-7; D not resolved. V was clipped by 4 bases and J by 2 bases, with 9 bases between them. The CDR3 sequence is 13 residues long. The germline CDR1 and CDR2 sequences are MNHEY and SVGAGI. The CDR3, as DNA: TGTGCCAGCAGTTTGGACGCCACCTACGAGCAGTACTTC. Translated, it gives CASSLDATYEQYF.

In this sample, this clonotype is medium-sized. The chain carries TRBV27 and TRBJ2-3, with TRBD2 identical over 12 bases. V shed 4 bases and J 3 bases; nucleotides not matched to a gene: 5. The germline V gene has CDR1 MNHEY and CDR2 SMNVEV (reference sequence). The CDR3 length is 16 residues. DNA for the CDR3: TGTGCCAGCAGTTCCATACTAGCGGGAGGTACAGATACGCAGTATTTT. Translation gives CASSSILAGGTDTQYF.

Turning to this clonotype: This may be a read error, as it is one base from a much larger clone. The chain combines TRBV10-3 with TRBJ2-7, with a possible D match to TRBD2 (6 bases). The CDR3 loop spans 14 amino acids. V gave up 4 bases and J gave up 7 bases, with 17 bases separating them. The germline CDR1 and CDR2 sequences are ENHRY and SYGVKD. CDR3 sequence reads: CAISGSGGNTEQYF. For the CDR3, the DNA is TGTGCCATCAGTGGGTCTGGCGGGAACACTGAGCAGTACTTC.

This chain connects TRBV7-3 to TRBJ2-1, with unresolved D. Trimming left V 2 bases short and J 5 bases short, with 10 bases between. This CDR3 region has 14 residues. The germline V gene encodes CDR1 SGHTA and CDR2 FQGTGA. The CDR3 loop reads CASSLALANNEQFF. In DNA, the CDR3 is TGTGCCAGCAGCTTAGCCCTCGCTAACAATGAGCAGTTCTTC.

This clonotype rates as medium-sized. The chain uses TRBV5-1 and TRBJ2-7; 9 positions agree with TRBD1. V lost 1 base, J lost 5 bases, and 7 bases stayed unmatched. Germline V gene lookup returns CDR1 SGHRS and CDR2 YFSETQ. The CDR3 totals 15 residues. The CDR3 region has the DNA TGCGCCAGCAGCTTGAGCGGGACAGGGCCCCACGAGCAGTACTTC. It is translated as CASSLSGTGPHEQYF.

Turning to this clonotype: This could be a read error, since a much larger clone is one nucleotide away. This sequence joins TRBV27 and TRBJ1-1, with 7 nucleotides matching TRBD1. Germline V gives CDR1 MNHEY, CDR2 SMNVEV (reference sequence). This CDR3 comprises 15 residues. The V segment lost 0 bases and the J segment 3 bases; nucleotides outside the gene matches: 4. The DNA of the CDR3 is TGTGCCAGCAGTTTATCGGCAGGGGGGGACACTGAAGCTTTCTTT. As protein: CASSLSAGGDTEAFF.

V and J are TRBV12-3 or TRBV12-4 and TRBJ2-6, with unresolved D. The V and J ends lost 5 bases and 0 bases respectively, with 8 bases between them. This CDR3 spans 15 amino acids. CDR3 sequence: CASSPTSSGANVLTF. The DNA for the CDR3 is TGTGCCAGCAGTCCGACCTCCTCTGGGGCCAACGTCCTGACTTTC.

By sample share, this clonotype is medium-sized (0.01 to 0.1%). The chain combines TRBV4-1 with TRBJ2-7; D is undetermined. The CDR3 runs to 14 residues. Trimming took off 0 bases at V and 3 bases at J, with 9 bases between the two ends. Germline CDR1 and CDR2: MGHRA and YSYEKL. This chain's CDR3 is CASSQEALIYEQYF. CDR3 nucleotide sequence: TGCGCCAGCAGCCAAGAGGCCCTAATCTACGAGCAGTACTTC.

This clonotype is labeled as medium-sized (0.01 to 0.1%). The CDR3 loop reads CAISETGPGSYEQYF. In nucleotides, the CDR3 is TGTGCCATCAGTGAGACGGGGCCAGGCTCCTACGAGCAGTACTTC. The gene calls are TRBV10-3 and TRBJ2-7; D may be TRBD1 or TRBD2 (5 bases each). Deletions cut 2 bases from V and 0 bases from J, with 11 bases between. Germline V gives CDR1 ENHRY, CDR2 SYGVKD. The CDR3 consists of 15 residues.

This clonotype is medium-sized in the sample. The chain recombines TRBV9 with TRBJ2-2, with 9 bases aligning to TRBD2. Germline CDR1 is SGDLS and CDR2 is YYNGEE. CDR3 length equals 16 residues. V shed 0 bases and J 7 bases; nucleotides not matched to a gene: 7. CDR3 DNA: TGTGCCAGCAGCGTAGGGGATAGCGGGAGTTTCGGGGAGCTGTTTTTT. This codes for CASSVGDSGSFGELFF. The complete variable domain, with remaining parts taken from reference TRBV9 and TRBJ2-2, reads DSGVTQTPKHLITATGQRVTLRCSPRSGDLSVYWYQQSLDQGLQFLIQYYNGEERAKGNILERFSAQQFPDLHSELNLSSLELGDSALYFCASSVGDSGSFGELFFGEGSRLTVL.

The rearrangement uses TRBV7-9 and TRBJ2-7; 11 bases match TRBD2. The CDR3 has 15 amino acids. Germline-derived CDR1 and CDR2 are SEHNR and FQNEAQ (reference sequence). The J segment lost 6 bases and the V segment lost 4 bases, leaving 8 bases of the junction unmatched. DNA for the CDR3: TGTGCCAGCAGCTCGACTAGCGGGAACCCTCCCGAGCAGTACTTC. Translation: CASSSTSGNPPEQYF.

Concerning this clonotype: It may be a read error: a sequence one base away is much more abundant. The chain uses TRBV2 and TRBJ2-7; D is possibly TRBD1 or TRBD2 (6 bases each). The CDR3 contains 13 residues. Germline loops: CDR1 SNHLY, CDR2 FYNNEI. The CDR3 region has the DNA TGTGCCAGCAGCCGGGGGCTGACCTACGAGCAGCACTTC. Protein product: CASSRGLTYEQHF.

The J gene is TRBJ2-1, the V gene TRBV29-1; 16 nucleotides match TRBD2. Per germline, CDR1 SQVTM and CDR2 ANQGSEA. V shed 3 bases and J 6 bases; nucleotides not matched to a gene: 2. This CDR3 comprises 15 residues. The CDR3 DNA sequence: TGCAGCGTTGAGGGGACTAGCGGGAGGGCCAATGAGCAGTTCTTC. Translating gives CSVEGTSGRANEQFF.

By share, this clonotype counts as medium-sized. The chain couples TRBV20-1 to TRBJ1-4; 7 bases agree with TRBD1. Per germline, CDR1 DFQATT and CDR2 SNEGSKA (reference sequence). The length of the CDR3 is 14 residues. V gave up 5 bases and J gave up 8 bases; unmatched junction bases: 11. Written as DNA, the CDR3 is TGCAGTGCTGGGGGTCGGGACAGAGGCGAAAAACTGTTTTTT. As protein: CSAGGRDRGEKLFF.

Note on this clonotype: A much more abundant neighbour one base away suggests this may be a read error. CDR3 bases: TGTGCCGGCAGCCCTCCGGACAGGGGCTCCTACGAGCAGTACTTC. This codes for CAGSPPDRGSYEQYF. The chain joins TRBV11-2 to TRBJ2-7; 9 bases align to TRBD1. The CDR3 totals 15 residues. Germline V gives CDR1 SGHAT, CDR2 FQNNGV.